This T cell receptor (beta chain) was recovered during a study of cytomegalovirus exposure and HLA in healthy donors. Whole-study context: Earlier sequencing of 200 million or so T cells yielded about 120 million unique TCR beta sequences. Study findings and constraints: Reports indicate that TCR beta sequences accurately predicted the HLA-A and HLA-B alleles of most subjects.

PCR employed 60 Vbeta and 13 Jbeta primers. Sequencing used immunoSEQ multiplex PCR; TCRdb keeps in-frame clones, though not all of them. The sample includes roughly 160,000 clones, around 84% of them seen just once. To note about this clone: Antigen: not known.

Trimming shortened V by 3 bases and J by 2 bases, and 14 bases separated the two germline ends. Germline V CDR1 and CDR2: SGHNT, YYREEE (reference sequence). This CDR3 is built from 15 residues. This TCR was recovered from a young man in good health and CMV-seropositive. This chain joins TRBV5-4 and TRBJ2-5; D gene unclear. The sample consisted of PBMCs. The CDR3 loop is CASSYGGKVQETQYF. The CDR3, as DNA: TGTGCCAGCAGCTACGGCGGAAAGGTTCAAGAGACCCAGTACTTC.